Below, 21 T cell receptor beta chains from the same sample are listed, as sequenced in a study of CD8+ T cells in alopecia areata. As for treatment: oral pan-JAK inhibitor, 5-10 mg twice daily. In each case, RNA was isolated and then reverse transcribed into cDNA as the sequencing template. The protocol was immunoSEQ multiplex PCR, while the TCRdb copy is restricted to in-frame clones and leaves out a portion. The sample carries about 300,000 clones, 58% recorded once. The sequenced sample was CD4+ T cells sorted from blood, obtained at week 24, from a patient treated with tofacitinib. The receptor source for this set is a human donor with alopecia areata.

The chain recombines TRBV25-1 with TRBJ1-1; D possibly corresponds to TRBD1 (6 bases). CDR3 length equals 14 residues. Trimming left V 4 bases short and J 8 bases short, with 17 bases between. CDR1 and CDR2 from the germline V gene are MGHDK and SYGVNS. The chain's CDR3 is CASSVAGSRGEAFF. The CDR3 DNA follows: TGTGCCAGCAGTGTTGCCGGCTCAAGGGGGGAAGCTTTCTTT.

The V call is TRBV15, the J call TRBJ2-5, with D perhaps matching TRBD2 (6 bases). Trimming pared 6 bases from V and 0 bases from J, leaving 14 bases between. CDR1 and CDR2 from the germline V gene are LNHNV and YYDKDF (reference sequence). The CDR3 totals 15 residues. CDR3: CATRGVSGDQETQYF. CDR3 coding DNA: TGTGCCACCAGGGGTGTTAGCGGCGACCAAGAGACCCAGTACTTC.

The rearrangement joins TRBV4-1 to TRBJ1-6; D call uncertain. This CDR3 contains 14 residues. Per the germline V gene, CDR1 is MGHRA and CDR2 is YSYEKL. V lost 0 bases to trimming and J lost 11 bases, with 11 bases between them. The CDR3 sequence: CASSQDPFGAPLHF. CDR3 sequence (DNA): TGCGCCAGCAGCCAAGATCCCTTCGGGGCACCCCTCCACTTT.

This rearrangement joins TRBV7-2 to TRBJ2-6; no definite D call. V was trimmed by 5 bases and J by 2 bases, leaving 10 bases between them. Germline V gene data show CDR1 as SGHTA and CDR2 as FQGNSA. CDR3 length: 15 amino acids. The CDR3 DNA reads TGTGCCAGCAGCCTCGGATTGGCTGGGGCCAACGTCCTGACTTTC. Its protein is CASSLGLAGANVLTF.

The genes are TRBV30 and TRBJ2-7; the D is unclear. This CDR3 region has 11 residues. Germline CDR1 reads GTSNPN; CDR2 reads SVGIG (reference sequence). V was shortened by 5 bases and J by 3 bases, with 8 bases between the two germline ends. In DNA, the CDR3 is TGTGCCTGGGCCCGGTTCTACGAGCAGTACTTC. Its protein product is CAWARFYEQYF.

The rearrangement links TRBV7-6 to TRBJ1-6, with 9 bases that match TRBD1. Losses at the gene ends were 3 bases for V and 0 bases for J; bases not matched to a gene: 6. The CDR3 length is 18 residues. The germline gives CDR1 SGHVS, CDR2 FNYEAQ. CDR3 in amino acids: CASSFAGTGSSYNSPLHF. Written as DNA, the CDR3 is TGTGCCAGCAGCTTCGCCGGGACAGGGAGCTCCTATAATTCACCCCTCCACTTT.

This chain connects TRBV5-4 to TRBJ2-1; a possible D gene is TRBD1 (5 bases). V lost 7 bases, J lost 1 base, and 12 bases lay in between. CDR3 length: 14 residues. Germline loops: CDR1 SGHNT, CDR2 YYREEE (reference sequence). Here the CDR3 DNA reads TGTGCCAGCTCTGCAGGGCCTTCCTACAATGAGCAGTTCTTC. This encodes CASSAGPSYNEQFF.

The chain combines TRBV5-4 with TRBJ2-7, with 8 bases identical to TRBD1. The germline CDR1 and CDR2 sequences are SGHNT and YYREEE (reference sequence). The CDR3 is made up of 15 amino acids. V lost 0 bases and J lost 5; bases outside the gene matches: 7. The CDR3 reads CASSLAPTGVDEQYF. The DNA for the CDR3 is TGTGCCAGCAGCTTGGCCCCGACAGGGGTCGACGAGCAGTACTTC. Full variable domain (rest looked up from reference TRBV5-4 and TRBJ2-7): ETGVTQSPTHLIKTRGQQVTLRCSSQSGHNTVSWYQQALGQGPQFIFQYYREEENGRGNFPPRFSGLQFPNYSSELNVNALELDDSALYLCASSLAPTGVDEQYFGPGTRLTVT.

This chain joins TRBV29-1 and TRBJ1-1; D unresolved. Germline V gives CDR1 SQVTM, CDR2 ANQGSEA. This CDR3 has 12 residues. Trimming removed 5 bases from V and 5 bases from J, with 12 bases in between. The CDR3 region is CSVPSSGTEAFF. CDR3 DNA sequence: TGCAGCGTTCCGAGTAGTGGGACTGAAGCTTTCTTT.

The chain recombines TRBV13 with TRBJ1-1, with D perhaps TRBD1 (6 bases). The germline V and J ends were trimmed by 4 bases and 2 bases, with 20 bases remaining between them. The CDR3 is 17 residues long. Per germline, CDR1 PRHDT and CDR2 FYEKMQ (reference sequence). In DNA form, the CDR3 reads TGTGCCAGCAGCTCCGGACAGACAGGTACCATCAACACTGAAGCTTTCTTT. Its protein product is CASSSGQTGTINTEAFF.

The table lists this clone with a count of one. The chain uses TRBV7-9 and TRBJ2-7; D perhaps matches TRBD2 (6 bases). The CDR3 contains 14 residues. Per germline, CDR1 SEHNR and CDR2 FQNEAQ (reference sequence). V was pared by 5 bases and J by 0 bases, with 11 bases between. The chain's CDR3 is CASSPGRISYEQYF. The CDR3 nucleotides read TGTGCCAGCAGCCCGGGGAGGATCTCCTACGAGCAGTACTTC.

The V and J genes are TRBV10-3 and TRBJ2-7; 7 bases map to TRBD1. The germline V gene has CDR1 ENHRY and CDR2 SYGVKD. V dropped 8 bases and J dropped 0; count of bases not matched to a gene: 7. The CDR3 loop spans 14 amino acids. CDR3 in amino acids: CAIQAGTDSYEQYF. For the CDR3, the DNA is TGTGCCATCCAGGCCGGGACAGACTCCTACGAGCAGTACTTC.

The J gene is TRBJ2-4, the V gene TRBV14; no clear D gene. Germline V gives CDR1 SGHDN, CDR2 FVKESK. V was trimmed by 1 base and J by 0 bases, leaving 4 bases between them. This CDR3 spans 14 amino acids. CDR3 loop: CASSQGLAKNIQYF. CDR3 nucleotides: TGTGCCAGCAGCCAAGGACTAGCCAAAAACATTCAGTACTTC.

This sequence joins TRBV29-1 and TRBJ1-1; D is unclear. Germline values: CDR1 SQVTM, CDR2 ANQGSEA. CDR3 length: 9 residues. V lost 3 bases, J lost 8 bases, and 4 bases lay in between. CDR3 coding DNA: TGCAGCGTTGACCGGGAAGCTTTCTTT. It specifies CSVDREAFF.

J is TRBJ2-7 and V is TRBV6-5; the match to TRBD1 covers 10 bases. With 5 bases clipped from V and 6 bases from J, the junction kept 1 base outside the gene matches. The CDR3 runs to 12 residues. Germline V gives CDR1 MNHEY, CDR2 SVGAGI. The CDR3 nucleotides are TGTGCCAGCAGTCGGACAGGGGGCGAGCAGTACTTC. Encoded protein: CASSRTGGEQYF.

This chain uses TRBV15 with TRBJ2-4; the D gene is possibly TRBD2 (6 bases). Germline CDR1 and CDR2: LNHNV and YYDKDF (reference sequence). The CDR3 covers 14 residues. Trimming took 0 bases from V and 8 from J, leaving 11 bases between them. CDR3: CATSREPGAHIQYF. CDR3 bases: TGTGCCACCAGCAGAGAGCCGGGAGCCCACATTCAGTACTTC.

This clone was observed a single time. The chain employs TRBV2 and TRBJ1-1; 8 positions agree with TRBD1. With 8 bases clipped from V and 4 bases from J, the junction kept 6 bases outside the gene matches. CDR3 length equals 13 residues. Germline CDR1 SNHLY, CDR2 FYNNEI. As DNA, the CDR3 is TGTGCCAGCTTGGTACAGGGGGGCACTGAAGCTTTCTTT. Protein: CASLVQGGTEAFF. Full variable domain (outside the CDR3, taken from reference TRBV2 and TRBJ1-1): EPEVTQTPSHQVTQMGQEVILRCVPISNHLYFYWYRQILGQKVEFLVSFYNNEISEKSEIFDDQFSVERPDGSNFTLKIRSTKLEDSAMYFCASLVQGGTEAFFGQGTRLTVV.

This clone was counted between two and nine times. The V call is TRBV29-1, the J call TRBJ1-1; D remains unclear. This CDR3 has 12 amino acids. Deletions cut 8 bases from V and 1 base from J, with 11 bases between. Germline V CDR1 and CDR2: SQVTM, ANQGSEA. CDR3 DNA sequence: TGCAGCTCCCTACGGCGGAACACTGAAGCTTTCTTT. It codes for CSSLRRNTEAFF.

This rearrangement joins TRBV4-3 to TRBJ1-3; no clear D. V gave up 0 bases and J gave up 4 bases, with 7 bases separating them. Germline CDR1 reads LGHNA; CDR2 reads YSLEER. The CDR3 extends over 14 amino acids. The DNA of the CDR3 is TGCGCCAGCAGCCAAGATCGGGAAGGAAACACCATATATTTT. It specifies CASSQDREGNTIYF.

The CDR3 DNA reads as TGTGCCAGCAGCCCGGGGCGCGACACGAGAAACACCATATATTTT. Its protein is CASSPGRDTRNTIYF. This chain links TRBV7-9 with TRBJ1-3; D may be TRBD1 (5 bases). The germline CDR1 and CDR2 sequences are SEHNR and FQNEAQ (reference sequence). Trimming removed 5 bases at V and 5 bases at J, with 16 bases between. The CDR3 covers 15 residues.

This chain connects TRBV2 to TRBJ2-7; no clear D. Germline assignment: CDR1 SNHLY and CDR2 FYNNEI. Between the trimmed V and J ends, which lost 2 bases and 0 bases, there was a span of 11 bases. The CDR3 contains 15 residues. The CDR3 DNA follows: TGTGCCAGCAGTGAACTCGGAGATACCTCCTACGAGCAGTACTTC. Translating gives CASSELGDTSYEQYF.